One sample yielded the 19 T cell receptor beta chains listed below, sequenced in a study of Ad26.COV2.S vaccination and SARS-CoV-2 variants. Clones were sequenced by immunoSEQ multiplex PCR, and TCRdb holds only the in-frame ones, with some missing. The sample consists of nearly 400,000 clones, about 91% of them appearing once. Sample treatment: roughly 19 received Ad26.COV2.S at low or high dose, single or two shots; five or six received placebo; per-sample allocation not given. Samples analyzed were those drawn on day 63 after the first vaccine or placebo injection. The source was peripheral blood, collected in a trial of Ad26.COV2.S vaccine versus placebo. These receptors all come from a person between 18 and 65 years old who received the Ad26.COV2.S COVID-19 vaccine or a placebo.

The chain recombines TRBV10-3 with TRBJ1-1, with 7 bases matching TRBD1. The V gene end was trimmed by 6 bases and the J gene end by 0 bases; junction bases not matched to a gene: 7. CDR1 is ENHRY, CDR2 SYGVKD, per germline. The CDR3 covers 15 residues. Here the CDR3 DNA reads TGTGCCATCAGAGTACAGGGGAAAATGAACACTGAAGCTTTCTTT. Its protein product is CAIRVQGKMNTEAFF.

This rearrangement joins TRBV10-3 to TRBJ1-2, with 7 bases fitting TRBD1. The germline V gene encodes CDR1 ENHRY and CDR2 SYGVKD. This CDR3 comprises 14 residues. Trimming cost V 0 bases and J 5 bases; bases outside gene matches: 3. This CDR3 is CAISESAGGYGYTF. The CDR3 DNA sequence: TGTGCCATCAGTGAGTCTGCAGGGGGGTATGGCTACACCTTC.

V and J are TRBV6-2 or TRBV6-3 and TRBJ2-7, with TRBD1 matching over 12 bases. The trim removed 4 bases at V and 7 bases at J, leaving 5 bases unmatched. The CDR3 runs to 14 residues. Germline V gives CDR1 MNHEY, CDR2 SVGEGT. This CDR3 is CASSSRDRGLEQYF. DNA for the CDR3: TGTGCCAGCAGTTCCCGGGACAGGGGGCTTGAGCAGTACTTC.

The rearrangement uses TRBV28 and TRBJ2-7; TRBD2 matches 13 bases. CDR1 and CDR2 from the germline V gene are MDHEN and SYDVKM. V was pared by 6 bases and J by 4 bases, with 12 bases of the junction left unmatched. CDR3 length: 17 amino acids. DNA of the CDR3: TGTGCCAGCAGCCCAGCTCGCCCGGGACTAGCGGGATACGAGCAGTACTTC. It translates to CASSPARPGLAGYEQYF.

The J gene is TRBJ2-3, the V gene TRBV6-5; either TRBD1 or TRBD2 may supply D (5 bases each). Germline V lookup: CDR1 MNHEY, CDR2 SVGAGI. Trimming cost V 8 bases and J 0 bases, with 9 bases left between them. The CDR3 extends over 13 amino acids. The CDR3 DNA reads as TGTGCCAGCGGGGCTAGCAGCACAGATACGCAGTATTTT. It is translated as CASGASSTDTQYF.

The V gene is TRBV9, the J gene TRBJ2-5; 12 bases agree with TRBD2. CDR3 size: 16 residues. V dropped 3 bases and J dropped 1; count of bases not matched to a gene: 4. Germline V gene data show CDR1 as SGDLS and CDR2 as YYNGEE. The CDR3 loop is CASSATSGRPQETQYF. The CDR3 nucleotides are TGTGCCAGCAGCGCAACTAGCGGGAGGCCCCAAGAGACCCAGTACTTC.

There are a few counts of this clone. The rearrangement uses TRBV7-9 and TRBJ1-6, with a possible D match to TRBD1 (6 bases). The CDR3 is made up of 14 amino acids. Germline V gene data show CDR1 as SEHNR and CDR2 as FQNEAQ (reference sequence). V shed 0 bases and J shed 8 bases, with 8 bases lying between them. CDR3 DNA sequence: TGTGCCAGCAGCTTAGCAGGGGGTGATTCACCCCTCCACTTT. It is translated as CASSLAGGDSPLHF.

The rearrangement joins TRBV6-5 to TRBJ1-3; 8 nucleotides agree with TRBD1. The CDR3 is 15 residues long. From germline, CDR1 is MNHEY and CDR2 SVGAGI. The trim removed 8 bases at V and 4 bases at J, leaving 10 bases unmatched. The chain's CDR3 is CASASQGTGGNTIYF. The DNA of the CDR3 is TGTGCCAGCGCCTCGCAAGGGACAGGAGGAAACACCATATATTTT.

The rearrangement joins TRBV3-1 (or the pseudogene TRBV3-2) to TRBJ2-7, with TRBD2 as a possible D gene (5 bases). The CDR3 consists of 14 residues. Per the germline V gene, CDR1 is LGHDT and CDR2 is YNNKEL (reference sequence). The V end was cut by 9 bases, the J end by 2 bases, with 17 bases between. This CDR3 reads CARPITAATYEQYF. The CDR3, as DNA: TGTGCCAGGCCGATTACAGCGGCAACCTACGAGCAGTACTTC.

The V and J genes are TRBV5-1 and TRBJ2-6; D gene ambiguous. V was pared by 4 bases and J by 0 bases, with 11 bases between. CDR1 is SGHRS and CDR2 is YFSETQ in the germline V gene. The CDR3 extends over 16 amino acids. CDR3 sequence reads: CASSIDGPSGANVLTF. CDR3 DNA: TGCGCCAGCAGCATAGACGGACCCTCTGGGGCCAACGTCCTGACTTTC.

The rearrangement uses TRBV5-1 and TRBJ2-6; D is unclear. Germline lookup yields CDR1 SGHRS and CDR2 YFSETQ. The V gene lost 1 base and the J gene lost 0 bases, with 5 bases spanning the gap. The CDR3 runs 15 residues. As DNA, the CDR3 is TGCGCCAGCAGCTTGAGGCGCTCTGGGGCCAACGTCCTGACTTTC. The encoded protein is CASSLRRSGANVLTF. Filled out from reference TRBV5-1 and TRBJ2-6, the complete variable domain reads KAGVTQTPRYLIKTRGQQVTLSCSPISGHRSVSWYQQTPGQGLQFLFEYFSETQRNKGNFPGRFSGRQFSNSRSEMNVSTLELGDSALYLCASSLRRSGANVLTFGAGSRLTVL.

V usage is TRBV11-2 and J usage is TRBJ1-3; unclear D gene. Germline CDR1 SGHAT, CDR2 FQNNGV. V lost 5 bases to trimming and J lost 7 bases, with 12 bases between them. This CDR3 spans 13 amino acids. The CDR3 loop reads CASSARPGNTIYF. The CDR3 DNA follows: TGTGCCAGCAGCGCCCGGCCCGGCAACACCATATATTTT.

The DNA of the CDR3 is TGTGCCAGCAGCCTCGGGACGGCTAACTATGGCTACACCTTC. Translation: CASSLGTANYGYTF. This chain links TRBV3-1 (or the pseudogene TRBV3-2) with TRBJ1-2, with D maybe TRBD1 (5 bases). Trimming left V 4 bases short and J 0 bases short, with 9 bases between. This CDR3 is built from 14 residues. The V gene's germline CDR1 is LGHDT and CDR2 YNNKEL (reference sequence).

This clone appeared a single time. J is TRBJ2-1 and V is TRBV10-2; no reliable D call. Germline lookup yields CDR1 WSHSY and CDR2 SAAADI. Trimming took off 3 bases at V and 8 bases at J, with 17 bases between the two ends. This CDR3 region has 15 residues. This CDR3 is CASSEKKAHWDEQFF. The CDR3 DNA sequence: TGCGCCAGCAGTGAAAAGAAGGCCCATTGGGATGAGCAGTTCTTC.

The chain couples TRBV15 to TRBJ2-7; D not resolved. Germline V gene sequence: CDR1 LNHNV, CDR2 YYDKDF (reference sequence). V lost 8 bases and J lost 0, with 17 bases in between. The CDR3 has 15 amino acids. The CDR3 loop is CATSPGVGSSYEQYF. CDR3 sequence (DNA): TGTGCCACCTCCCCTGGCGTGGGAAGCTCCTACGAGCAGTACTTC.

CDR3 protein: CAWSVLEETQYF. CDR3 coding DNA: TGTGCCTGGAGTGTATTAGAAGAGACCCAGTACTTC. The chain is built from TRBV30 and TRBJ2-5, with D uncertain. CDR3 size: 12 residues. Germline V CDR1 and CDR2: GTSNPN, SVGIG (reference sequence). With 0 bases removed from V and 3 bases from J, the gap between germline ends came to 5 bases.

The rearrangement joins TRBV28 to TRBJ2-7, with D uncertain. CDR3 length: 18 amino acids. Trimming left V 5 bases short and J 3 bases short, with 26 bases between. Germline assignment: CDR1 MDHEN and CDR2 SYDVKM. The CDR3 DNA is TGTGCCAGCAGTCCCTTCCACCCTTGGGGAAAGGTACACTACGAGCAGTACTTC. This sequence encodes CASSPFHPWGKVHYEQYF.

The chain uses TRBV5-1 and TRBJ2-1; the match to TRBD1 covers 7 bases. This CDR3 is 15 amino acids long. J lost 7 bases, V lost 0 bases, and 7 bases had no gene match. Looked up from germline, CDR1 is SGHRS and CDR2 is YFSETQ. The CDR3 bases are TGCGCCAGCAGCTTGGTGTGGACAGGCGGGAATGAGCAGTTCTTC. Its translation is CASSLVWTGGNEQFF.

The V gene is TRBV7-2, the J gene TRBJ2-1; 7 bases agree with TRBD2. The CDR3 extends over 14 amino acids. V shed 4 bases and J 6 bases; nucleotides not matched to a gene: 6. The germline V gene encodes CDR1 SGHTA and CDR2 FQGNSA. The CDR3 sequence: CASSSTLAANEQFF. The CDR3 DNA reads TGTGCCAGCAGCTCCACCCTAGCGGCCAATGAGCAGTTCTTC.